These 4 T cell receptor beta chains were sequenced from one sample in a study of T cells in Graves' hyperthyroidism and ophthalmopathy. Amplified TCR beta CDR3 regions derived from RNA transcripts. The HTBI primer set served for first-round RT-PCR of the TCR CDR3. TCRdb ran MiXCR on the multiplex PCR reads and lists one entry per CDR3 protein. This table holds some 460,000 distinct CDR3 sequences, roughly 14% found once. Specimen: blood. All receptors derive from a woman aged 18-29 years with Graves' hyperthyroidism.

The table lists this clonotype with a few counts. The V and J genes are TRBV25-1 and TRBJ1-1; D might be TRBD1 (5 bases). This CDR3 has 14 residues. Germline-derived CDR1 and CDR2 are MGHDK and SYGVNS. V lost 5 bases and J 1 base, leaving 11 bases between the germline ends. CDR3 in amino acids: CASSSPGRNTEAFF. CDR3 nucleotide sequence: TGTGCCAGCAGTTCGCCGGGACGGAACACTGAAGCTTTCTTT. Looking up the rest from reference TRBV25-1 and TRBJ1-1 gives the full variable domain: EADIYQTPRYLVIGTGKKITLECSQTMGHDKMYWYQQDPGMELHLIHYSYGVNSTEKGDLSSESTVSRIRTEHFPLTLESARPSHTSQYLCASSSPGRNTEAFFGQGTRLTVV.

This clonotype was seen a few times. This sequence joins TRBV7-9 and TRBJ1-1; D unresolved. V lost 2 bases, J lost 1 base, and 11 bases lay in between. The CDR3 consists of 15 residues. The V gene's germline CDR1 is SEHNR and CDR2 FQNEAQ (reference sequence). CDR3 nucleotide sequence: TGTGCCAGCAGCTTACTAGGGAGCGGGAACACTGAAGCTTTCTTT. Translation gives CASSLLGSGNTEAFF.

There are many counts of this clonotype. V usage is TRBV6-1 and J usage is TRBJ2-3, with unresolved D. This CDR3 is 15 amino acids long. Trimming removed 6 bases from V and 1 base from J, with 14 bases in between. Germline loops: CDR1 MNHNS, CDR2 SASEGT. DNA of the CDR3: TGTGCCAGCAGGACGCAGCCGGTTCGCACAGATACGCAGTATTTT. This encodes CASRTQPVRTDTQYF.

The chain links TRBV5-1 to TRBJ1-1; no reliable D call. The CDR3 runs 13 residues. Germline assignment: CDR1 SGHRS and CDR2 YFSETQ. The germline V and J ends were trimmed by 2 bases and 4 bases, with 9 bases remaining between them. CDR3 nucleotide sequence: TGCGCCAGCAGCTTAAGGGTAAGCACTGAAGCTTTCTTT. Translating it yields CASSLRVSTEAFF.